The 26 T cell receptor beta chains given below trace back to one sample, sequenced in a study of Ad26.COV2.S vaccination and SARS-CoV-2 variants. Profiling relied on immunoSEQ multiplex PCR, and the TCRdb table lists in-frame clones only, not all of them. The table has hundreds of thousands of clones, approximately 86% seen once. Documented treatment: around 19 received Ad26.COV2.S at low or high dose, single or two shots; about 5 received placebo; per-sample allocation not given. Day 63 after the first injection of vaccine or placebo was the sampling time. Sequences were derived from peripheral blood, sampled in a trial of Ad26.COV2.S vaccine versus placebo. The receptor set was obtained from a person between 18 and 65 years old who received the Ad26.COV2.S COVID-19 vaccine or a placebo.

There are a few counts of this clone. CDR3 protein: CASSLDRDSYEQYF. CDR3 DNA sequence: TGTGCCAGCAGCTTGGACAGGGATTCCTACGAGCAGTACTTC. The chain uses TRBV5-4 and TRBJ2-7, with D possibly matching TRBD1 (6 bases). Trimming removed 0 bases at V and 1 base at J, with 8 bases between. The CDR3 length is 14 residues. From germline, CDR1 is SGHNT and CDR2 YYREEE (reference sequence).

CDR3 in amino acids: CARSSITPGQGNYGYTF. The DNA of the CDR3 is TGTGCCAGAAGCTCGATAACACCGGGACAGGGGAACTATGGCTACACCTTC. The rearrangement uses TRBV5-3 and TRBJ1-2, with 10 bases fitting TRBD1. TRBV5-3 counts as an open reading frame of uncertain function. The CDR3 is 17 amino acids. Trimming removed 3 bases from V and 2 bases from J; junction bases left unmatched: 10.

The chain is built from TRBV7-9 and TRBJ2-7; 7 positions match TRBD2. In germline, CDR1 is SEHNR, CDR2 FQNEAQ (reference sequence). V gave up 3 bases and J gave up 1 base; unmatched junction bases: 12. The CDR3 has 17 residues. The CDR3 DNA sequence: TGTGCCAGCAGCTTTCCAGCCACTAGCGTTCCTTCCTACGAGCAGTACTTC. This codes for CASSFPATSVPSYEQYF.

The chain has TRBV10-3 and TRBJ1-2; D unclear. Looked up from germline, CDR1 is ENHRY and CDR2 is SYGVKD. Trimming removed 10 bases from V and 0 bases from J, with 21 bases in between. This CDR3 has 16 residues. The CDR3, as DNA: TGTGCCACCAGGACTGGGGAATCGGCCGCTAACTATGGCTACACCTTC. Translating gives CATRTGESAANYGYTF.

The chain is built from TRBV5-4 and TRBJ2-1; 9 nucleotides line up with TRBD1. V shed 1 base and J 5 bases; nucleotides not matched to a gene: 4. The CDR3 runs to 15 residues. Looked up from germline, CDR1 is SGHNT and CDR2 is YYREEE (reference sequence). CDR3 region: CASSLRDRADNEQFF. CDR3 bases: TGTGCCAGCAGCTTGCGGGACAGGGCAGACAATGAGCAGTTCTTC.

The V gene is TRBV4-1, the J gene TRBJ2-5; 8 bases are a match to TRBD2. The V gene's germline CDR1 is MGHRA and CDR2 YSYEKL. CDR3 size: 16 residues. V was clipped by 0 bases and J by 5 bases; unmatched bases: 8. The CDR3 protein is CASSQDLGAGVETQYF. The CDR3 nucleotides read TGCGCCAGCAGCCAAGATTTGGGAGCGGGAGTTGAGACCCAGTACTTC.

This rearrangement joins TRBV7-2 to TRBJ2-3; 8 bases agree with TRBD2. V was clipped by 2 bases and J by 2 bases; unmatched bases: 6. The CDR3 sequence is 16 residues long. Germline lookup yields CDR1 SGHTA and CDR2 FQGNSA. In DNA, the CDR3 is TGTGCCAGCAGCTTAAGGGCGGGGGGCGTCACAGATACGCAGTATTTT. Translated: CASSLRAGGVTDTQYF.

The J gene is TRBJ2-1, the V gene TRBV19, with 9 bases identical to TRBD2. This CDR3 region has 13 residues. Per germline, CDR1 LNHDA and CDR2 SQIVND (reference sequence). Trimming removed 4 bases from V and 6 bases from J; junction bases left unmatched: 1. CDR3 amino acids: CASSSGGANEQFF. CDR3 nucleotides: TGTGCCAGTAGTAGCGGGGGGGCCAATGAGCAGTTCTTC.

V gene TRBV30 combines with J gene TRBJ2-2; D unresolved. Germline CDR1 is GTSNPN and CDR2 is SVGIG (reference sequence). This CDR3 is 15 amino acids long. Deletions cut 2 bases from V and 8 bases from J, with 18 bases between. CDR3 sequence (DNA): TGTGCCTGGAGTCTCCGAGCCGCGCCGAGAGGGGAGCTGTTTTTT. Protein: CAWSLRAAPRGELFF.

The J gene is TRBJ1-4, the V gene TRBV19; TRBD1 is a possible D gene (5 bases). V gave up 4 bases and J gave up 7 bases, with 16 bases separating them. The CDR3 spans 15 residues. CDR1 and CDR2 (germline): LNHDA, SQIVND (reference sequence). The CDR3 DNA reads TGTGCCAGTAGTAGCCTTGGGACGCCGGGTGAAAAACTGTTTTTT. Amino acid sequence: CASSSLGTPGEKLFF.

The V gene is TRBV24-1, the J gene TRBJ2-1; 8 bases fit TRBD1. J was trimmed by 8 bases and V by 1 base; bases with no gene match: 6. This CDR3 is built from 15 residues. CDR1 is KGHDR and CDR2 is SFDVKD in the germline V gene. The CDR3: CATSDLGQGIDEQFF. The CDR3 DNA sequence: TGTGCCACCAGTGATTTAGGACAGGGTATCGATGAGCAGTTCTTC.

The count of this clone is one. The chain uses TRBV5-1 and TRBJ1-6, with D maybe TRBD1 (5 bases). CDR3 length: 15 amino acids. Trimming removed 4 bases from V and 5 bases from J, with 13 bases in between. In germline, CDR1 is SGHRS, CDR2 YFSETQ. The CDR3 protein is CASSGGSGDNSPLHF. In nucleotides, the CDR3 is TGCGCCAGCAGCGGGGGTAGCGGTGATAATTCACCCCTCCACTTT.

V gene TRBV28 combines with J gene TRBJ2-3; 8 bases are shared with TRBD2. Germline V gene sequence: CDR1 MDHEN, CDR2 SYDVKM. This CDR3 comprises 15 residues. The trim removed 5 bases at V and 4 bases at J, leaving 8 bases unmatched. The chain's CDR3 is CASSPGTRDPDTQYF. CDR3 nucleotide sequence: TGTGCCAGCAGTCCCGGGACTAGAGATCCAGATACGCAGTATTTT.

The chain has TRBV5-1 and TRBJ2-2, with 9 bases that match TRBD2. J was trimmed by 0 bases and V by 5 bases; bases with no gene match: 8. Germline V CDR1 and CDR2: SGHRS, YFSETQ. The CDR3 covers 17 residues. The CDR3 bases are TGCGCCAGCAGGTCTTCCAGCGGGAGGCCGAACACCGGGGAGCTGTTTTTT. It codes for CASRSSSGRPNTGELFF.

This chain uses TRBV7-6 with TRBJ2-7; TRBD2 matches 8 bases. This CDR3 spans 15 amino acids. Trimming removed 2 bases from V and 3 bases from J; junction bases left unmatched: 6. Germline V gives CDR1 SGHVS, CDR2 FNYEAQ. The CDR3: CASSLRAGAIYEQYF. CDR3 nucleotides: TGTGCCAGCAGCTTACGAGCGGGGGCAATCTACGAGCAGTACTTC. Combining the CDR3 with reference TRBV7-6 and TRBJ2-7 gives the whole variable domain GAGVSQSPRYKVTKRGQDVALRCDPISGHVSLYWYRQALGQGPEFLTYFNYEAQQDKSGLPNDRFSAERPEGSISTLTIQRTEQRDSAMYRCASSLRAGAIYEQYFGPGTRLTVT.

This chain links TRBV27 with TRBJ2-7; 12 bases map to TRBD2. CDR3 length equals 15 residues. Germline-derived CDR1 and CDR2 are MNHEY and SMNVEV (reference sequence). J was trimmed by 5 bases and V by 5 bases; bases with no gene match: 7. The CDR3 sequence is CASSPPSGRAHEQYF. CDR3 sequence (DNA): TGTGCCAGCAGTCCTCCTAGCGGGAGGGCCCACGAGCAGTACTTC.

The chain links TRBV27 to TRBJ2-7; 9 bases line up with TRBD2. The junction had 5 bases not matched to a gene; V was cut back by 2 bases and J by 3 bases. This CDR3 has 15 amino acids. Germline V gene data show CDR1 as MNHEY and CDR2 as SMNVEV (reference sequence). The CDR3 region is CASSLGPSGIYEQYF. CDR3 nucleotide sequence: TGTGCCAGCAGTTTAGGCCCTAGCGGGATCTACGAGCAGTACTTC.

The rearrangement links TRBV7-6 to TRBJ2-1, with D unresolved. The germline V gene encodes CDR1 SGHVS and CDR2 FNYEAQ. The CDR3 has 13 amino acids. V was trimmed by 6 bases and J by 10 bases, leaving 16 bases between them. The CDR3 loop reads CASRRYIAAEQFF. In nucleotides, the CDR3 is TGTGCCAGCAGGCGGTATATAGCAGCCGAGCAGTTCTTC.

This sequence joins TRBV5-1 and TRBJ2-1, with 9 bases that match TRBD1. V gave up 6 bases and J gave up 3 bases; unmatched junction bases: 4. The CDR3 runs to 14 residues. Germline CDR1 SGHRS, CDR2 YFSETQ. The CDR3 region is CASTQTGGYNEQFF. Written as DNA, the CDR3 is TGCGCCAGCACCCAGACAGGGGGCTACAATGAGCAGTTCTTC.

This chain links TRBV19 with TRBJ1-5, with D unresolved. In germline, CDR1 is LNHDA, CDR2 SQIVND (reference sequence). There are 13 residues in the CDR3. V lost 3 bases to trimming and J lost 7 bases, with 10 bases between them. CDR3 sequence (DNA): TGTGCCAGTAGTATCGGGGTAGGACAGCCCCAGCATTTT. This translates into CASSIGVGQPQHF. The whole variable domain, remainder taken from reference TRBV19 and TRBJ1-5, is DGGITQSPKYLFRKEGQNVTLSCEQNLNHDAMYWYRQDPGQGLRLIYYSQIVNDFQKGDIAEGYSVSREKKESFPLTVTSAQKNPTAFYLCASSIGVGQPQHFGDGTRLSIL.

This sequence joins TRBV6-6 and TRBJ1-5; D uncertain. V gave up 0 bases and J gave up 7 bases, with 7 bases separating them. Germline loops: CDR1 MNHNY, CDR2 SVGAGI (reference sequence). This CDR3 region has 13 residues. CDR3 sequence (DNA): TGTGCCAGCAGTTACTCGTACGAGCAGCCCCAGCATTTT. Encoded protein: CASSYSYEQPQHF.

CDR3: CAWSVGSGNSPLHF. The CDR3 coding sequence is TGTGCCTGGAGTGTAGGGTCGGGTAATTCACCCCTCCACTTT. V gene TRBV30 combines with J gene TRBJ1-6, with unresolved D. Germline-derived CDR1 and CDR2 are GTSNPN and SVGIG (reference sequence). The CDR3 runs 14 residues. Trimming removed 0 bases from V and 6 bases from J, with 9 bases in between. Variable domain in full (rest from reference TRBV30 and TRBJ1-6): SQTIHQWPATLVQPVGSPLSLECTVEGTSNPNLYWYRQAAGRGLQLLFYSVGIGQISSEVPQNLSASRPQDRQFILSSKKLLLSDSGFYLCAWSVGSGNSPLHFGNGTRLTVT.

This clone was seen a handful of times. V and J are TRBV4-1 and TRBJ1-2; TRBD1 is a possible D gene (5 bases). The germline gives CDR1 MGHRA, CDR2 YSYEKL. Trimming shortened V by 3 bases and J by 4 bases, and 12 bases separated the two germline ends. CDR3 length equals 14 residues. The CDR3 loop reads CASSQPMGGYGYTF. In nucleotides, the CDR3 is TGCGCCAGCAGCCAGCCAATGGGGGGCTATGGCTACACCTTC.

A single count supports this clone. The chain has TRBV5-1 and TRBJ1-1, with D unresolved. The V end lost 0 bases, the J end lost 10 bases, and 13 bases lay between the germline ends. Germline V gives CDR1 SGHRS, CDR2 YFSETQ. There are 13 residues in the CDR3. The CDR3 spells CASSLAGISSAFF. The CDR3 nucleotides are TGCGCCAGCAGCTTGGCTGGAATCAGTTCAGCTTTCTTT. The variable domain in full, with the rest retrieved from reference TRBV5-1 and TRBJ1-1, is KAGVTQTPRYLIKTRGQQVTLSCSPISGHRSVSWYQQTPGQGLQFLFEYFSETQRNKGNFPGRFSGRQFSNSRSEMNVSTLELGDSALYLCASSLAGISSAFFGQGTRLTVV.

The V gene is TRBV7-9, the J gene TRBJ2-7; D is uncertain. The CDR3 covers 13 residues. With 3 bases removed from V and 2 bases from J, the gap between germline ends came to 8 bases. Per germline, CDR1 SEHNR and CDR2 FQNEAQ (reference sequence). The CDR3 is CASSFAGAYEQYF. The CDR3 DNA is TGTGCCAGCAGCTTTGCAGGCGCCTACGAGCAGTACTTC.

This chain links TRBV5-1 with TRBJ2-5, with 10 bases identical to TRBD2. There are 17 residues in the CDR3. With V trimmed by 0 bases and J by 1 base, 6 bases remained unmatched. CDR1 is SGHRS and CDR2 is YFSETQ in the germline V gene. The CDR3: CASSLAAIAGGQETQYF. Written as DNA, the CDR3 is TGCGCCAGCAGCTTGGCGGCTATAGCGGGGGGCCAAGAGACCCAGTACTTC.